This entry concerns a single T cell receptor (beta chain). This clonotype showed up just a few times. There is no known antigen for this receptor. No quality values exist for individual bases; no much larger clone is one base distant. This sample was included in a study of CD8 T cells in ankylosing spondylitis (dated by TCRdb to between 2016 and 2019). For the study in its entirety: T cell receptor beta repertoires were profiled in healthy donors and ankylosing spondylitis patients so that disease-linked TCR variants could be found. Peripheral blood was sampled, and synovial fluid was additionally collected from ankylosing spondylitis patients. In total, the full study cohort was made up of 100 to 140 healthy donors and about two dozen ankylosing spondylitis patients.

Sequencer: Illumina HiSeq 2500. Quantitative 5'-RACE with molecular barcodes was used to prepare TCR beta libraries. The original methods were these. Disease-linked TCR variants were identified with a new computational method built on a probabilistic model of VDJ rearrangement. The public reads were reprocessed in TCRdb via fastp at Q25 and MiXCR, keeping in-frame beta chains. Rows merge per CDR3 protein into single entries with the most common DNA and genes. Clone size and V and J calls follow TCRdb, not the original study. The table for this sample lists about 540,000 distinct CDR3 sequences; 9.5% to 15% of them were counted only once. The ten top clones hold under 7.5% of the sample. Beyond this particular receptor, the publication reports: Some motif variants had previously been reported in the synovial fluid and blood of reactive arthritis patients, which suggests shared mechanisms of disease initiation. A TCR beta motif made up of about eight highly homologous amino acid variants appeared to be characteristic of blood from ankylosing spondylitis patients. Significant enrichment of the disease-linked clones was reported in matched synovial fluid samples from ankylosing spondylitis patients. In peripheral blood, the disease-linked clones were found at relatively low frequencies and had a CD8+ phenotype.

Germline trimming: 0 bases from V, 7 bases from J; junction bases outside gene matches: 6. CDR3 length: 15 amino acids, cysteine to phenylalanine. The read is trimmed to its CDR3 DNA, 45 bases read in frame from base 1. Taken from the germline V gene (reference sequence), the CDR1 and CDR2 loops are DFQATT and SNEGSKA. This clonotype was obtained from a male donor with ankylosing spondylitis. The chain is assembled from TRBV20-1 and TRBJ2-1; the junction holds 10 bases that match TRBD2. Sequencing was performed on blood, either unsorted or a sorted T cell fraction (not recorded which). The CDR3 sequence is CSARDGSGRENEQFF. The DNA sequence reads TGCAGTGCTAGAGATGGGAGCGGGAGGGAGAATGAGCAGTTCTTC.